The 22 T cell receptor beta chains in this list originate from one sample, sequenced in a study of blood T cell repertoires in COVID-19. Repertoires were generated with immunoSEQ multiplex PCR, while TCRdb's copy carries only in-frame clones and drops some. The top ten hold around 1.9% of the sample, which has about 400,000 clones, about 89% seen once. Specimen: PBMCs or T cells enriched from blood (not recorded which). These receptors were collected from a man aged 40-50 years in a cohort exposed to, infected with or recovered from COVID-19 (not recorded which).

In this sample, this clone turned up once. The chain employs TRBV7-2 and TRBJ2-7; a weak D match, TRBD2 (5 bases). Trimming removed 5 bases from V and 0 bases from J, with 14 bases in between. Per germline, CDR1 SGHTA and CDR2 FQGNSA. The CDR3 has 15 amino acids. The CDR3 reads CASSHSPGSSYEQYF. In DNA form, the CDR3 reads TGTGCCAGCAGCCACTCTCCGGGAAGCTCCTACGAGCAGTACTTC.

V usage is TRBV7-2 and J usage is TRBJ1-1; 7 bases match TRBD1. Trimming cost V 5 bases and J 0 bases; bases outside gene matches: 9. Germline CDR1 SGHTA, CDR2 FQGNSA. The CDR3 is 16 residues long. The CDR3 DNA sequence: TGTGCCAGCAGCCGCGACAGGGTGGGGTTGAACACTGAAGCTTTCTTT. Amino acids: CASSRDRVGLNTEAFF.

This chain links TRBV9 with TRBJ1-5; D gene unclear. Trimming removed 0 bases from V and 7 bases from J, with 8 bases in between. Germline V gene data show CDR1 as SGDLS and CDR2 as YYNGEE. This CDR3 region has 13 residues. CDR3 sequence reads: CASSVAVGQPQHF. The CDR3 nucleotides are TGTGCCAGCAGCGTAGCTGTGGGCCAGCCCCAGCATTTT.

Note on this clone: The junction does not match germline at one end; this may be a read error. The CDR3 is CAGSAGTGTYEQYF. The CDR3 DNA reads as TGTGCCGGCAGTGCCGGGACAGGGACTTACGAGCAGTACTTC. The chain couples TRBV9 to TRBJ2-7; the match to TRBD1 covers 9 bases. The CDR3 covers 14 residues. Germline CDR1 SGDLS, CDR2 YYNGEE.

The chain couples TRBV11-2 to TRBJ2-1; 7 positions agree with TRBD2. Germline V gene sequence: CDR1 SGHAT, CDR2 FQNNGV. The CDR3 loop spans 17 amino acids. V dropped 0 bases and J dropped 9; count of bases not matched to a gene: 14. CDR3 loop: CASSLERRTRDDGEQFF. DNA for the CDR3: TGTGCCAGCAGCTTAGAGCGGAGGACTAGAGACGACGGTGAGCAGTTCTTC. The entire variable domain, with the rest obtained from reference TRBV11-2 and TRBJ2-1, is as follows: EAGVAQSPRYKIIEKRQSVAFWCNPISGHATLYWYQQILGQGPKLLIQFQNNGVVDDSQLPKDRFSAERLKGVDSTLKIQPAKLEDSAVYLCASSLERRTRDDGEQFFGPGTRLTVL.

V and J are TRBV2 and TRBJ1-1; tentative D call: TRBD1 (5 bases). The length of the CDR3 is 14 residues. Germline lookup yields CDR1 SNHLY and CDR2 FYNNEI. Trimming shortened V by 0 bases and J by 7 bases, and 12 bases separated the two germline ends. As DNA, the CDR3 is TGTGCCAGCAGTGAAGCGATCCAGGGTGTTGAAGCTTTCTTT. Protein product: CASSEAIQGVEAFF. Full variable domain (remainder filled in from reference TRBV2 and TRBJ1-1): EPEVTQTPSHQVTQMGQEVILRCVPISNHLYFYWYRQILGQKVEFLVSFYNNEISEKSEIFDDQFSVERPDGSNFTLKIRSTKLEDSAMYFCASSEAIQGVEAFFGQGTRLTVV.

The CDR3 protein is CASSTPGGNYGYTF. The CDR3 coding sequence is TGTGCCAGCAGCACCCCCGGAGGGAACTATGGCTACACCTTC. V gene TRBV9 combines with J gene TRBJ1-2; no clear D gene. CDR3 size: 14 residues. Per the germline V gene, CDR1 is SGDLS and CDR2 is YYNGEE. V dropped 4 bases and J dropped 2 bases, with 12 bases sitting between them.

This clone was picked up a small number of times. The chain recombines TRBV29-1 with TRBJ2-7; 7 nucleotides align to TRBD2. This CDR3 has 13 residues. The germline V gene encodes CDR1 SQVTM and CDR2 ANQGSEA. The J segment lost 5 bases and the V segment lost 2 bases, leaving 6 bases of the junction unmatched. In DNA form, the CDR3 reads TGCAGCGTTGAAATTGGACTAGTCGACGAGCAGTACTTC. Amino acids: CSVEIGLVDEQYF.

The chain combines TRBV6-1 with TRBJ1-4, with 10 bases aligning to TRBD1. This CDR3 has 16 residues. The V and J ends lost 3 bases and 7 bases, in that order; junction bases with no gene match: 8. From germline, CDR1 is MNHNS and CDR2 SASEGT. CDR3 nucleotide sequence: TGTGCCAGCAGTGAGGGTGGGGGACAGGGGACTGAAAAACTGTTTTTT. Its translation is CASSEGGGQGTEKLFF.

The V and J genes are TRBV11-2 and TRBJ2-3; 7 bases map to TRBD1. The CDR3 spans 14 residues. The V segment lost 5 bases and the J segment 0 bases; nucleotides outside the gene matches: 2. Germline CDR1 and CDR2: SGHAT and FQNNGV. The CDR3 spells CASSLGQSTDTQYF. CDR3 nucleotide sequence: TGTGCCAGCAGCCTGGGACAGAGCACAGATACGCAGTATTTT. Variable domain in full (rest from reference TRBV11-2 and TRBJ2-3): EAGVAQSPRYKIIEKRQSVAFWCNPISGHATLYWYQQILGQGPKLLIQFQNNGVVDDSQLPKDRFSAERLKGVDSTLKIQPAKLEDSAVYLCASSLGQSTDTQYFGPGTRLTVL.

The rearrangement uses TRBV11-2 and TRBJ1-6, with 7 bases that match TRBD1. Germline V lookup: CDR1 SGHAT, CDR2 FQNNGV. The J segment lost 6 bases and the V segment lost 10 bases, leaving 9 bases of the junction unmatched. The CDR3 extends over 14 amino acids. CDR3 sequence (DNA): TGTGCCACCCCGGAGGGACAGCTTAATTCACCCCTCCACTTT. It codes for CATPEGQLNSPLHF.

The V gene is TRBV10-1, the J gene TRBJ1-1; D is unclear. CDR1 WNHNN and CDR2 SYGVQD come from the germline V gene (reference sequence). The CDR3 length is 16 residues. Trimming pared 2 bases from V and 0 bases from J, leaving 13 bases between. The CDR3 is CASSEPGRDMNTEAFF. CDR3 DNA sequence: TGCGCCAGCAGTGAGCCTGGGCGGGATATGAACACTGAAGCTTTCTTT.

This clone came up once. In DNA form, the CDR3 reads TGCGCCAGCAGCTTGGAGGCGTGGCGGGGACTAGCGGGAGGAGAGACCCAGTACTTC. Translating it yields CASSLEAWRGLAGGETQYF. This chain joins TRBV5-1 and TRBJ2-5; 15 nucleotides line up with TRBD2. CDR3 length: 19 amino acids. J was trimmed by 4 bases and V by 0 bases; bases with no gene match: 10. Looked up from germline, CDR1 is SGHRS and CDR2 is YFSETQ. The full variable domain, with the rest looked up from reference TRBV5-1 and TRBJ2-5, is KAGVTQTPRYLIKTRGQQVTLSCSPISGHRSVSWYQQTPGQGLQFLFEYFSETQRNKGNFPGRFSGRQFSNSRSEMNVSTLELGDSALYLCASSLEAWRGLAGGETQYFGPGTRLLVL.

This sequence joins TRBV5-1 and TRBJ2-5, with 9 positions matching TRBD2. This CDR3 has 15 residues. CDR1 SGHRS and CDR2 YFSETQ come from the germline V gene. The J segment lost 4 bases and the V segment lost 0 bases, leaving 4 bases of the junction unmatched. CDR3 coding DNA: TGCGCCAGCAGCTTGGGATTGCGGGAGGGAGAGACCCAGTACTTC. This sequence encodes CASSLGLREGETQYF.

This chain uses TRBV30 with TRBJ2-4, with TRBD1 matching over 8 bases. CDR1 and CDR2 (germline): GTSNPN, SVGIG (reference sequence). The CDR3 is made up of 14 amino acids. The V and J ends lost 0 bases and 8 bases, in that order; junction bases with no gene match: 6. CDR3 region: CAWSVGQGADIQYF. CDR3 sequence (DNA): TGTGCCTGGAGTGTAGGGCAGGGGGCGGACATTCAGTACTTC. Based on the CDR3 plus reference TRBV30 and TRBJ2-4, the full variable domain is SQTIHQWPATLVQPVGSPLSLECTVEGTSNPNLYWYRQAAGRGLQLLFYSVGIGQISSEVPQNLSASRPQDRQFILSSKKLLLSDSGFYLCAWSVGQGADIQYFGAGTRLSVL.

The V call is TRBV18, the J call TRBJ2-3; weak D call: TRBD2 (6 bases). The V and J ends lost 2 bases and 2 bases respectively, with 14 bases between them. The CDR3 extends over 16 amino acids. CDR1 and CDR2 from the germline V gene are KGHSH and LQKENI. CDR3 amino acids: CASSPSGLPNTDTQYF. CDR3 in DNA: TGTGCCAGCTCACCATCGGGACTGCCCAACACAGATACGCAGTATTTT.

The J gene is TRBJ2-7, the V gene TRBV29-1, with D tentatively TRBD2 (6 bases). The germline CDR1 and CDR2 sequences are SQVTM and ANQGSEA. V dropped 5 bases and J dropped 4 bases, with 12 bases sitting between them. The CDR3 runs to 12 residues. The CDR3 bases are TGCAGCGTTTTGAAGGGAGGTTACGAGCAGTACTTC. This sequence encodes CSVLKGGYEQYF.

The J gene is TRBJ2-3, the V gene TRBV3-1 (or the pseudogene TRBV3-2); 8 nucleotides align to TRBD2. J gave up 0 bases and V 4 bases, and 6 bases lay outside the gene matches. The CDR3 runs to 16 residues. Germline V gene data show CDR1 as LGHDT and CDR2 as YNNKEL (reference sequence). The CDR3 DNA follows: TGTGCCAGCAGCCTACGAACTAGCGGAAGCACAGATACGCAGTATTTT. Protein product: CASSLRTSGSTDTQYF.

The chain couples TRBV15 to TRBJ1-6, with D possibly being TRBD1 (6 bases). Looked up from germline, CDR1 is LNHNV and CDR2 is YYDKDF (reference sequence). Trimming pared 6 bases from V and 4 bases from J, leaving 7 bases between. This CDR3 region has 13 residues. The CDR3 DNA reads TGTGCCACCAGAGGACAGTATAATTCACCCCTCCACTTT. It encodes CATRGQYNSPLHF. Complete variable domain (other parts from reference TRBV15 and TRBJ1-6): DAMVIQNPRYQVTQFGKPVTLSCSQTLNHNVMYWYQQKSSQAPKLLFHYYDKDFNNEADTPDNFQSRRPNTSFCFLDIRSPGLGDTAMYLCATRGQYNSPLHFGNGTRLTVT.

The CDR3 sequence is CASSFPLGGRRGDTQYF. In DNA, the CDR3 is TGTGCCAGCAGCTTTCCTCTCGGCGGGAGGAGGGGAGATACGCAGTATTTT. The chain is built from TRBV7-9 and TRBJ2-3; 8 bases match TRBD2. CDR1 SEHNR and CDR2 FQNEAQ come from the germline V gene (reference sequence). This CDR3 comprises 17 residues. The ends lost 3 bases at V and 5 bases at J; junction bases unmatched: 13.

This clone has only one observation. The gene calls are TRBV6-6 and TRBJ1-2; a possible D gene is TRBD1 (6 bases). The CDR3 sequence is 16 residues long. Germline V gives CDR1 MNHNY, CDR2 SVGAGI (reference sequence). Trimming stripped 0 bases from V and 4 bases from J, with 15 bases between. The CDR3 region is CASSYSPPDSGYGYTF. CDR3 nucleotide sequence: TGTGCCAGCAGTTACTCGCCCCCGGACAGCGGCTATGGCTACACCTTC.

This clone appeared a single time. CDR3 coding DNA: TGTGCCAGTAGTAGAGGTAGCACTAACACCGGGGAGCTGTTTTTT. Residues: CASSRGSTNTGELFF. The genes are TRBV19 and TRBJ2-2; D is undetermined. The V and J ends lost 4 bases and 2 bases respectively, with 11 bases between them. This CDR3 is 15 amino acids long. Germline loops: CDR1 LNHDA, CDR2 SQIVND (reference sequence).